These 21 T cell receptor beta chains share one sample of origin, sequenced in a study of T cell responses to AZD1222 COVID-19 vaccine. Using immunoSEQ multiplex PCR, the repertoire was profiled, and TCRdb retains in-frame clones only, with some absent. The repertoire holds approximately 92,000 clones, with approximately 91% as singletons. Sequenced material: peripheral blood, taken on day 0 of AZD1222 vaccination. The receptors come from an adult in good health.

On this clone itself: Mismatch with germline at one junction end may stem from a read error. The chain uses TRBV12-3 or TRBV12-4 and TRBJ2-3, with D tentatively TRBD2 (5 bases). The CDR3 is 12 residues long. CDR3 protein: CASSLAMRAGHF. CDR3 nucleotides: TGTGCCAGCAGTTTGGCGATGAGGGCTGGGCATTTT.

This clone has only one observation. This chain uses TRBV27 with TRBJ1-5; tentative D call: TRBD1 (6 bases). This CDR3 region has 15 residues. V gave up 0 bases and J gave up 2 bases, with 8 bases separating them. The germline V gene has CDR1 MNHEY and CDR2 SMNVEV (reference sequence). The CDR3 protein is CASSLSAGGNQPQHF. CDR3 nucleotides: TGTGCCAGCAGTTTATCTGCAGGGGGCAATCAGCCCCAGCATTTT.

This chain uses TRBV19 with TRBJ1-1, with 8 bases that match TRBD1. V lost 7 bases to trimming and J lost 10 bases; unmatched junction nucleotides: 11. This CDR3 has 13 residues. Germline CDR1 is LNHDA and CDR2 is SQIVND (reference sequence). This chain's CDR3 is CASNPGGPWGAFF. CDR3 sequence (DNA): TGTGCCAGTAACCCAGGGGGCCCCTGGGGAGCTTTCTTT.

The chain has TRBV28 and TRBJ1-1; unclear D gene. CDR3 length: 13 amino acids. The germline gives CDR1 MDHEN, CDR2 SYDVKM. V gave up 0 bases and J gave up 5 bases, with 7 bases separating them. The CDR3 is CASSLWGGTEAFF. DNA of the CDR3: TGTGCCAGCAGTTTATGGGGAGGGACTGAAGCTTTCTTT.

This chain uses TRBV30 with TRBJ1-6; D is uncertain. Trimming removed 4 bases from V and 10 bases from J, with 14 bases in between. Germline V lookup: CDR1 GTSNPN, CDR2 SVGIG (reference sequence). The CDR3 runs 13 residues. CDR3 bases: TGTGCCTGGAATACGGGAGGAAGGTCACCCCTCCACTTT. This gives the protein CAWNTGGRSPLHF.

V is TRBV7-2 and J is TRBJ2-1; 10 nucleotides match TRBD2. The CDR3 is made up of 17 amino acids. CDR1 SGHTA and CDR2 FQGNSA come from the germline V gene. V was clipped by 1 base and J by 6 bases; unmatched bases: 9. Here the CDR3 DNA reads TGTGCCAGCAGCTTAGGTCCCGTGGCTAGCGGGAGCAATGAGCAGTTCTTC. This encodes CASSLGPVASGSNEQFF.

CDR3 in amino acids: CASSLGGGLAEAFF. The CDR3 region has the DNA TGTGCCAGCAGTTTAGGGGGGGGACTCGCTGAAGCTTTCTTT. The chain joins TRBV27 to TRBJ1-1; a possible D gene is TRBD1 (5 bases). Germline-derived CDR1 and CDR2 are MNHEY and SMNVEV (reference sequence). Trimming left V 2 bases short and J 6 bases short, with 13 bases between. The CDR3 is 14 residues long.

The chain is built from TRBV21-1 and TRBJ1-4; the table's D call, TRBD1, has no DNA check behind it. TRBV21-1 is a known pseudogene. The CDR3 totals 14 residues. In nucleotides, the CDR3 is TGTGCCAGCACCACGACAGGGGGCGATGAAAAACTGTTTTTT. Translation: CASTTTGGDEKLFF.

V gene TRBV11-2 combines with J gene TRBJ2-1; 7 nucleotides align to TRBD1. CDR1 and CDR2 from the germline V gene are SGHAT and FQNNGV. The CDR3 spans 16 residues. The ends lost 4 bases at V and 14 bases at J; junction bases unmatched: 20. CDR3 coding DNA: TGTGCCAGCAGCTCGTGGACCGAGGGACAGCTATCCCTAAAGTTCTTC. Its protein is CASSSWTEGQLSLKFF.

J is TRBJ1-6 and V is TRBV28, with 9 bases that match TRBD1. The V gene's germline CDR1 is MDHEN and CDR2 SYDVKM. J gave up 7 bases and V 6 bases, and 7 bases lay outside the gene matches. This CDR3 comprises 15 residues. CDR3 sequence: CASSRRQGDNSPLHF. The CDR3 DNA reads as TGTGCCAGCAGCCGTCGACAGGGGGACAATTCACCCCTCCACTTT.

The chain carries TRBV5-8 and TRBJ1-2; D gene uncertain. Germline values: CDR1 SGHTS, CDR2 YDEGEE. This CDR3 is built from 10 residues. Trimming pared 3 bases from V and 3 bases from J, leaving 0 bases between. The CDR3 protein is CASSYYGYTF. The CDR3 bases are TGTGCCAGCAGCTACTATGGCTACACCTTC.

The chain has TRBV10-3 and TRBJ1-5; 11 nucleotides line up with TRBD1. This CDR3 contains 15 residues. Germline lookup yields CDR1 ENHRY and CDR2 SYGVKD. Unmatched junction bases numbered 4, after V lost 4 bases and J lost 5 bases. CDR3 loop: CAISASGQGDQPQHF. In nucleotides, the CDR3 is TGTGCCATCAGTGCCTCGGGACAGGGGGATCAGCCCCAGCATTTT.

The rearrangement joins TRBV6-6 to TRBJ1-2; D not resolved. This CDR3 has 13 residues. V lost 5 bases and J 4 bases, leaving 11 bases between the germline ends. CDR1 and CDR2 from the germline V gene are MNHNY and SVGAGI (reference sequence). DNA for the CDR3: TGTGCCAGCAGTGTCAGCAGTGGCTATGGCTACACCTTC. Translating it yields CASSVSSGYGYTF.

The gene calls are TRBV4-1 and TRBJ1-3, with 8 bases identical to TRBD1. Germline V gives CDR1 MGHRA, CDR2 YSYEKL. V shed 4 bases and J 3 bases; nucleotides not matched to a gene: 14. This CDR3 is 18 amino acids long. The CDR3 loop reads CASSPTLTQGVVGNTIYF. In nucleotides, the CDR3 is TGCGCCAGCAGCCCTACTTTAACACAGGGGGTGGTTGGAAACACCATATATTTT.

The V and J genes are TRBV30 and TRBJ1-2; a possible D gene is TRBD1 (6 bases). Germline V lookup: CDR1 GTSNPN, CDR2 SVGIG (reference sequence). This CDR3 region has 12 residues. V was trimmed by 1 base and J by 4 bases, leaving 7 bases between them. The CDR3 DNA is TGTGCCTGGAGTGGGACAGTCTATGGCTACACCTTC. Its translation: CAWSGTVYGYTF.

V and J are TRBV7-8 and TRBJ2-5; D is ambiguous. The germline CDR1 and CDR2 sequences are SGHVS and FQNEAQ. This CDR3 is 19 amino acids long. Trimming removed 3 bases from V and 5 bases from J, with 28 bases in between. The CDR3 nucleotides read TGTGCCAGCAGCTTGGGTCCGGCCGTGGGTCTTGGCAAGTGGGAGACCCAGTACTTC. Translating it yields CASSLGPAVGLGKWETQYF.

This chain joins TRBV15 and TRBJ2-7; 7 bases match TRBD2. V gave up 3 bases and J gave up 4 bases; unmatched junction bases: 3. Germline CDR1 LNHNV, CDR2 YYDKDF (reference sequence). The CDR3 contains 13 residues. CDR3 residues: CATSSYGGYEQYF. CDR3 nucleotides: TGTGCCACCAGCAGTTACGGGGGGTACGAGCAGTACTTC.

The J gene is TRBJ2-5, the V gene TRBV30; 13 bases agree with TRBD2. The germline V gene has CDR1 GTSNPN and CDR2 SVGIG (reference sequence). The junction had 21 bases not matched to a gene; V was cut back by 3 bases and J by 5 bases. The CDR3 contains 20 residues. CDR3 residues: CAWRTTKTSGRSRVEETQYF. The DNA of the CDR3 is TGTGCCTGGAGGACCACGAAGACTAGCGGGAGGTCGCGGGTAGAGGAGACCCAGTACTTC.

The CDR3 bases are TGTGCCAGCAGCTTCCTCACAGATACGCAGTATTTT. It encodes CASSFLTDTQYF. V gene TRBV7-9 combines with J gene TRBJ2-3; no definite D call. Germline V lookup: CDR1 SEHNR, CDR2 FQNEAQ (reference sequence). The CDR3 is made up of 12 amino acids. V lost 3 bases and J 2 bases, leaving 3 bases between the germline ends.

V and J are TRBV5-4 and TRBJ1-2; a weak D match, TRBD1 (6 bases). V shed 4 bases and J shed 2 bases, with 15 bases lying between them. CDR1 SGHNT and CDR2 YYREEE come from the germline V gene (reference sequence). CDR3 length equals 15 residues. The CDR3 nucleotides read TGTGCCAGCAGCCTGTACAGGGCTGCCAACTATGGCTACACCTTC. Translation gives CASSLYRAANYGYTF.

V gene TRBV3-1 (or the pseudogene TRBV3-2) combines with J gene TRBJ2-5; no reliable D call. Trimming pared 0 bases from V and 5 bases from J, leaving 16 bases between. Germline V lookup: CDR1 LGHDT, CDR2 YNNKEL (reference sequence). The CDR3 totals 16 residues. The CDR3 loop reads CASSQEVRRLSETQYF. The CDR3 DNA reads as TGTGCCAGCAGCCAAGAGGTCCGCAGGTTGTCCGAGACCCAGTACTTC.